This T cell receptor (beta chain) was profiled in a study of T-cell reconstitution after alpha-beta-depleted transplantation in children. General study findings and limits: From newly produced T cells came most of the T-cell counts and diversity one year after transplant. Several hundred expanded graft clones reportedly supplied alpha-beta T cells about two months after transplant. After transplant, high TCRbeta diversity at day 60 in some patients arose from surviving recipient T cells and thymic progenitors.

About this clonotype itself: The antigen remains undetermined.

V shed 0 bases and J 2 bases; nucleotides not matched to a gene: 10. The CDR3 loop spans 16 amino acids. Looked up from germline, CDR1 is DFQATT and CDR2 is SNEGSKA (reference sequence). A TCRbeta library incorporating unique molecular identifiers was prepared. One entry per CDR3 protein results from TCRdb running MiXCR on the PCR reads. The table includes a few hundred thousand distinct CDR3 sequences, over 40% detected once. The material was PBMCs, obtained before TCRalphabeta/CD19-depleted stem cell transplant. The TCR sequence derives from a girl under 10 years old with aplastic anemia, due to receive a stem cell transplant. V gene TRBV20-1 combines with J gene TRBJ2-7, with 7 bases aligning to TRBD2. CDR3 loop: CSARDSASGYPYEQYF. For the CDR3, the DNA is TGCAGTGCTAGAGATTCCGCTAGCGGTTACCCCTACGAGCAGTACTTC.